This T cell receptor (beta chain) was obtained from a study of identical twins listed by TCRdb under 2016. About the study as a whole: TCR alpha and beta repertoires from monozygotic twins, unrelated adults of various ages and cord blood were deep-sequenced to test whether fetal clonotypes persist. To rule out contamination, replicate twin experiments were performed at different times with different library preparation protocols. Points the paper makes about the study in general: Abundant cord blood beta clonotypes carried fewer insertions; young adult naive repertoires showed a weaker similar trend, while memory repertoires showed none. Compared with coincidental sharing between unrelated individuals, out-of-frame TCR alpha sequences shared between twins had an excess of sequences with low generation probability. Out-of-frame TCR alpha sharing in monozygotic twins was systematically underestimated by recombination models, whereas sharing between unrelated individuals was in agreement with the recombination models. Invariant T cells such as MAIT and iNKT could partly confound zero-insertion analyses, though diverse VJ usage argued against this for most clonotypes. A weaker excess of twin sharing was found in beta out-of-frame sequences because the signal-to-noise ratio was lowered by fewer shared sequences. Because the same donors could not be followed over many years, conclusions were based on cross-sectional statistical analysis.

Worth noting for this clonotype: Its target antigen remains unknown. No much larger clonotype is one base removed from it; base qualities were not supplied.

In the germline V gene, CDR1 corresponds to SNHLY and CDR2 to FYNNEI. Trimming at the junction amounts to 1 base on V and 8 bases on J, and the germline ends lie 14 bases apart. The CDR3 contains 14 residues, cysteine and phenylalanine counted. The retained sequence is limited to the CDR3, 42 bases, with the frame set at the first base. Library construction relied on 5' RACE. The listed sequencing device is Illumina HiSeq 2000. A universal primer binding site was added through template switching, and the final cDNA carried a unique molecular identifier so that TCR cDNA molecules could be counted accurately. First-strand cDNA for TCR alpha and beta chains was synthesized from specific primers in the conserved constant-segment region. To control for contamination, every cDNA library carried two barcodes: a SMART-Mk sample barcode plus Illumina barcodes. Two successive PCR steps introduced TruSeq adapter sequences along with Illumina sample barcodes. The Illumina HiSeq platform was used with custom primers to sequence TCR alpha and beta cDNA libraries. Processing in the source paper ran as follows. MiGEC processed the raw reads to extract unique molecular identifiers, while MiXCR was used to determine the CDR3 positions. Recombination models were inferred per individual with the repgenHMM and IGoR tools using an EM algorithm. The analysis of shared clonotypes was done with the tcR package in R, with sharing normalized by the product of cloneset sizes. Out-of-frame nonproductive sequences were analyzed to study raw recombination free of thymic and clonal selection effects. TCRdb ran its own pipeline on the public reads, namely fastp trimming at Q25 and MiXCR clone calling, and kept in-frame beta chains. Here each entry gathers all rows of one CDR3 protein and keeps the most common genes and DNA. The V and J calls and clone size come from TCRdb's table, not from the authors' own analysis. Counted in this sample were 400,000 to 550,000 distinct CDR3 sequences; 14% of them appeared once. The top ten hold more than 0.8% of the sample.

Every donor was a healthy Caucasian. The twin cohort consisted of three pairs of female monozygotic twins, all aged about 18 to 29 years. Positive isolation kits from Invitrogen were used to isolate the CD4+ and CD8+ T cell populations. These data also formed part of another study, on yellow fever vaccine responses in identical twins. Per that second paper: The T cell response to vaccination in identical twins was reported by the authors to appear partly convergent and partly personalized. The study precisely tracked vaccine-responding T cell clones in identical twins.

The rearranged segments are TRBV2 and TRBJ1-2; TRBD1 is a weak D gene call, 5 bases matching. This receptor was identified in a young woman in good health. The sample was CD4+ T cells sorted from blood. The CDR3 protein is CASSEGQGLTGYTF. The nucleotide sequence reads as follows: TGTGCCAGCAGTGAAGGGCAGGGTCTTACCGGCTACACCTTC.